This T cell receptor (beta chain) stems from a study of blood T cell repertoires in COVID-19. TCRdb's copy holds only in-frame clones and misses some; the assay was immunoSEQ multiplex PCR. The sample has 300,000 to 400,000 clones; 87% are singletons. Per germline, CDR1 SGHRS and CDR2 YFSETQ. Losses at the gene ends were 6 bases for V and 7 bases for J; bases not matched to a gene: 4. This CDR3 contains 14 residues. This TCR was sampled from a woman between 45 and 65 years old with COVID-19, enrolled during active disease. The J gene is TRBJ2-2, the V gene TRBV5-1, with 12 bases aligning to TRBD1. Specimen: peripheral blood. CDR3 residues: CASTGQGAIGELFF. In DNA form, the CDR3 reads TGCGCCAGCACGGGACAGGGGGCAATCGGGGAGCTGTTTTTT.